This T cell receptor (beta chain) was sequenced in a study of cytomegalovirus exposure and HLA in healthy donors. The donors comprised healthy bone marrow donors. This CDR3 spans 15 amino acids. Germline V gene data show CDR1 as LGHNA and CDR2 as YSLEER. The trim removed 3 bases at V and 2 bases at J, leaving 4 bases unmatched. PCR was performed using 60 Vbeta and 13 Jbeta primers. The table came from immunoSEQ multiplex PCR; TCRdb's copy has only in-frame clones and leaves some out. The table has about 94,000 clones, around three quarters seen once. The gene calls are TRBV4-3 and TRBJ2-3, with TRBD2 matching over 8 bases. The sequencing sample was made of PBMCs. The receptor was isolated from a male donor in good health and CMV-seronegative. The CDR3 nucleotides read TGCGCCAGCAGCCACGGGGGGGCTGACACAGATACGCAGTATTTT. It encodes CASSHGGADTDTQYF.